The clone carrying this T cell receptor (beta chain) has a handful of counts. Its antigen is currently unknown. Oncomine TCR Beta short-read sequencing was applied to DNA from cultured CD4+ T cells. TCRdb redid the calling of the PCR reads with MiXCR, one entry per CDR3 protein. The sample has about 15,000 distinct CDR3 sequences, approximately 45% seen once. The record originates from a study of vaccination and CD4 T cells after COVID-19. The CDR3 consists of 13 residues. The V gene's germline CDR1 is GTSNPN and CDR2 SVGIG (reference sequence). V lost 3 bases, J lost 5 bases, and 13 bases lay in between. Treatment in this sample: roughly 10-day PBMC culture with coronavirus spike peptide pools or control peptides (ViraFEST assay). Cultures used 2 million or so PBMCs per well, 9 to 10 IU/ml IL-2 and approximately 10 ug/ml peptides. Fresh medium (containing IL-2) replaced half the medium on days 3 and 7.

Regarding the study as a whole: Data came from relatively few convalescent patients and lacked early post-infection timepoints. Although the median of SARS-CoV-2-reactive clonotypes rose from about 20 to 38, the change was not significant.

The sequenced material came from cultured CD4+ T cells from blood. The source is a human donor with COVID-19. V and J are TRBV30 and TRBJ2-5, with D perhaps TRBD1 or TRBD2 (5 bases each). The CDR3 is CAWRPTGPETQYF. Here the CDR3 DNA reads TGTGCCTGGAGACCTACGGGACCCGAGACCCAGTACTTC.